The subject of this entry is one TCR beta chain. These data come from a study of T cell responses to AZD1222 COVID-19 vaccine. Losses at the gene ends were 4 bases for V and 1 base for J; bases not matched to a gene: 11. The CDR3 is made up of 17 amino acids. Germline V CDR1 and CDR2: LNHDA, SQIVND (reference sequence). Assay used: immunoSEQ multiplex PCR; TCRdb lists only in-frame clones, some missing. The data contain around 160,000 clones, 85% to 95% of them singletons. The receptor was derived from an adult in good health. The sequences come from peripheral blood, collected on day 0 of AZD1222 vaccination. This chain connects TRBV19 to TRBJ2-7, with TRBD2 matching 9 bases. The CDR3 region is CASSTFGGGAKSYEQYF. The CDR3 DNA is TGTGCCAGTAGTACATTTGGCGGGGGGGCCAAGTCCTACGAGCAGTACTTC.